The clone carrying this TCR beta chain is medium-sized. Original processing methods: It was from reference gene primer amplification that nucleated cell counts were estimated. Profiling relied on immunoSEQ multiplex PCR, and the TCRdb table lists in-frame clones only, not all of them. V and J calls plus clone size are reproduced from that table; the DNA served to infer D and trimming. The profile shows 100,000 to 130,000 clones, about 80% of them singletons. The data were obtained in a study of blood T cell repertoires in COVID-19. The CDR3 loop spans 18 amino acids. Between the trimmed V and J ends, which lost 2 bases and 1 base, there was a span of 20 bases. Germline CDR1 reads LNHDA; CDR2 reads SQIVND (reference sequence).

The sequence was obtained from a man aged 65 to 85 with acute or convalescent COVID-19. The V and J genes are TRBV19 and TRBJ1-1, with unresolved D. The sample consisted of peripheral blood. This chain's CDR3 is CASSIFVGGGKENTEAFF. As DNA, the CDR3 is TGTGCCAGTAGTATATTTGTCGGCGGAGGGAAGGAGAACACTGAAGCTTTCTTT.